This T cell receptor beta chain was sequenced for a study of shared clonotypes between healthy human individuals. Details on this clone: Its antigen is still unknown.

Sequenced by immunoSEQ multiplex PCR; TCRdb stores in-frame clones only, minus some. The sample yields over 2 million clones, over 85% seen once. General study points: Generation of non-shared clonotypes was less probable than generation of clonotypes shared by all four donors.

The source is a man younger than 35 in good health. The sample was naive CD4+ T cells sorted from blood. Sample subset: CD45RA+ positively selected.

The CDR3 spells CASSQDTLPGTSLSTGELFF. The DNA for the CDR3 is TGCGCCAGCAGCCAAGATACCCTCCCAGGGACTAGTCTGAGCACCGGGGAGCTGTTTTTT. The rearrangement joins TRBV4-1 to TRBJ2-2; 8 nucleotides match TRBD2. CDR3 length equals 20 residues. Germline V CDR1 and CDR2: MGHRA, YSYEKL. Unmatched junction bases numbered 16, after V lost 0 bases and J lost 4 bases.